This entry features one T cell receptor beta chain sequence. Its antigen is unidentified. This CDR3 contains 10 residues. With 8 bases removed from V and 4 bases from J, the gap between germline ends came to 5 bases. Germline V gene data show CDR1 as SNHLY and CDR2 as FYNNEI. cDNA reverse transcribed from extracted RNA served as the sequencing template. This table comes from immunoSEQ multiplex PCR, and its TCRdb copy is limited to in-frame clones, with some not included. The sample lists about 150,000 clones; more than 45% were seen once. The sample belongs to a study of CD8+ T cells in alopecia areata. The study's findings and limits: With patients, TCR sharing proved less clear than in mice, a difference possibly related to HLA. Lesional scalp exceeded normal scalp in clonality, especially in alopecia totalis/universalis.

Lesional scalp punch biopsies and peripheral blood were collected from alopecia areata patients. The sample in question was CD8+ T cells sorted from blood, obtained at week 0. The J gene is TRBJ1-2, the V gene TRBV2; no clear D. The TCR comes from a human donor with alopecia areata. The CDR3 bases are TGTGCCAGCTTTAGCTATGGCTACACCTTC. Amino acid sequence: CASFSYGYTF.